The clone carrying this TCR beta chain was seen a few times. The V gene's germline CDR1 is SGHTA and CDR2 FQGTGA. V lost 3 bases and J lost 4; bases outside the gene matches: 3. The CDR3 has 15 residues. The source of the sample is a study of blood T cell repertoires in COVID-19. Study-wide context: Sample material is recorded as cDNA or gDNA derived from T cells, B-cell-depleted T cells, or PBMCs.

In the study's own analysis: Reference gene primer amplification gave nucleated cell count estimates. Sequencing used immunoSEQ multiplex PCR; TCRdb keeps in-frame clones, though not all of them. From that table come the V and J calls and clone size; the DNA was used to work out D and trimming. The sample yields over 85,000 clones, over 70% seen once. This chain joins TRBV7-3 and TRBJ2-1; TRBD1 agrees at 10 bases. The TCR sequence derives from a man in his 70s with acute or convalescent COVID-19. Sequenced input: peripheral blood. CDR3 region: CASSFDRGPYNEQFF. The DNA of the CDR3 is TGTGCCAGCAGCTTTGACAGGGGGCCTTACAATGAGCAGTTCTTC.